This T cell receptor beta chain appears in the sequencing data of a study of PD-L1 blockade in urothelial cancer. Across the study: About 85% of the 29 patients were men whose urothelial cancer was bladder-origin. Enrolled patients had been treated previously with 0 to 3 chemotherapy regimens. The authors examined blood 3 weeks (second dose) and 6 weeks after treatment start. T cells numbered a median of about 150,000 in the blood samples.

TCRdb's copy holds only in-frame clones and misses some; the assay was immunoSEQ multiplex PCR. Here the sample spans 45,000 or so clones, approximately 90% being singletons. With V trimmed by 7 bases and J by 3 bases, 11 bases remained unmatched. This CDR3 spans 16 amino acids. CDR1 and CDR2 (germline): MDHEN, SYDVKM. Stated time point: pretreatment peripheral blood. This TCR came from a donor at least 40 years old with urothelial cancer. Sequences were derived from PBMCs, sampled around atezolizumab (anti-PD-L1) treatment. The chain joins TRBV28 to TRBJ1-4, with TRBD1 identical over 7 bases. The CDR3 nucleotides are TGTGCCAGCACCCCCCGGGAGGGACAGCCTAATGAAAAACTGTTTTTT. This gives the protein CASTPREGQPNEKLFF.